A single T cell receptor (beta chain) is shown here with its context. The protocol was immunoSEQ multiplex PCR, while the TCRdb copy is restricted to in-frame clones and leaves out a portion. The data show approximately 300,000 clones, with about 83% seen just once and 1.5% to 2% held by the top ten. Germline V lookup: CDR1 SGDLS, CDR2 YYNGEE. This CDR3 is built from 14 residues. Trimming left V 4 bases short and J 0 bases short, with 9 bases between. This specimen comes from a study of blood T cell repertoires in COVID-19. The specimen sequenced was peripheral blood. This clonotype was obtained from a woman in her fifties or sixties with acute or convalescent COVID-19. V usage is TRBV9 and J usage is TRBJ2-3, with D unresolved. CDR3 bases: TGTGCCAGCAGCCCCCACATTAGCACAGATACGCAGTATTTT. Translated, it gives CASSPHISTDTQYF.